One and the same sample provided the 9 T cell receptor beta chains below, sequenced in a study of Ad26.COV2.S vaccination and SARS-CoV-2 variants (dated by TCRdb to the early 2020s). The library was prepared using the immunoSEQ multiplex PCR assay. Held by TCRdb, this immuneACCESS table contains in-frame sequences only and omits some clones. Under half of the omission traces to an unresolved V gene where checked; the cause of the rest is unknown. The table for this sample lists about half a million clones; around 89% of them were counted only once. Clones ranked in the top ten supply around 1.8% of the sample. The treatment or condition label of this sample denotes: 19 received Ad26.COV2.S at low or high dose, single or two shots; 5 received placebo; per-sample allocation not given. For vaccine and placebo recipients, the sequenced repertoires came from samples collected on day 63 after the first injection.

The input for sequencing was peripheral blood, taken in a trial of Ad26.COV2.S vaccine versus placebo. Receptor source: a person aged 18 to 65 who received the Ad26.COV2.S COVID-19 vaccine or a placebo.

The genes are TRBV7-2 and TRBJ2-7; 7 bases are shared with TRBD2. This CDR3 has 15 residues. Germline V lookup: CDR1 SGHTA, CDR2 FQGNSA. Trimming cost V 0 bases and J 5 bases; bases outside gene matches: 7. The CDR3 reads CASSLALAGVNEQYF. DNA of the CDR3: TGTGCCAGCAGCTTAGCATTGGCGGGAGTAAACGAGCAGTACTTC. Supplemented by reference TRBV7-2 and TRBJ2-7, the full variable domain reads GAGVSQSPSNKVTEKGKDVELRCDPISGHTALYWYRQSLGQGLEFLIYFQGNSAPDKSGLPSDRFSAERTGGSVSTLTIQRTQQEDSAVYLCASSLALAGVNEQYFGPGTRLTVT.

The rearrangement uses TRBV20-1 and TRBJ2-5; unclear D gene. V was trimmed by 6 bases and J by 7 bases, leaving 9 bases between them. The CDR3 is 10 residues long. CDR1 and CDR2 from the germline V gene are DFQATT and SNEGSKA (reference sequence). Written as DNA, the CDR3 is TGCAGTGCCCATAAGGGGACCCAGTACTTC. Its protein product is CSAHKGTQYF.

The rearrangement links TRBV7-2 to TRBJ2-5; the match to TRBD1 covers 7 bases. Germline V gene lookup returns CDR1 SGHTA and CDR2 FQGNSA. The CDR3 extends over 15 amino acids. J lost 4 bases, V lost 0 bases, and 5 bases had no gene match. In nucleotides, the CDR3 is TGTGCCAGCAGCTTAGCGACAGGGTGGTCAGAGACCCAGTACTTC. Translated, it gives CASSLATGWSETQYF.

J is TRBJ1-5 and V is TRBV15; D perhaps matches TRBD1 (5 bases). The CDR3 runs to 15 residues. V was trimmed by 4 bases and J by 1 base, leaving 11 bases between them. Germline-derived CDR1 and CDR2 are LNHNV and YYDKDF (reference sequence). CDR3: CATSNDRDSNQPQHF. As DNA, the CDR3 is TGTGCCACCAGCAATGACCGGGACAGCAATCAGCCCCAGCATTTT.

This chain connects TRBV7-2 to TRBJ2-7, with 10 bases identical to TRBD2. The germline CDR1 and CDR2 sequences are SGHTA and FQGNSA. V was clipped by 3 bases and J by 6 bases; unmatched bases: 14. This CDR3 region has 17 residues. The CDR3 loop reads CASSLVGDSGRLGEQYF. The CDR3 DNA is TGTGCCAGCAGCTTGGTTGGAGATAGCGGGAGGTTGGGCGAGCAGTACTTC.

The J gene is TRBJ2-7, the V gene TRBV28, with D possibly TRBD2 on 6 matching bases. The CDR3 totals 15 residues. Germline V lookup: CDR1 MDHEN, CDR2 SYDVKM. Between the trimmed V and J ends, which lost 5 bases and 0 bases, there was a span of 14 bases. CDR3 sequence reads: CASSPYGGNSYEQYF. The CDR3 bases are TGTGCCAGCAGTCCCTACGGGGGAAACTCCTACGAGCAGTACTTC.

The chain carries TRBV28 and TRBJ2-7; tentative D call: TRBD2 (5 bases). The CDR3 is made up of 15 amino acids. Germline V gene lookup returns CDR1 MDHEN and CDR2 SYDVKM. V was shortened by 5 bases and J by 0 bases, with 14 bases between the two germline ends. The CDR3 loop is CASSGSDSSSYEQYF. CDR3 DNA: TGTGCCAGCAGTGGCTCGGACTCTAGCTCCTACGAGCAGTACTTC.

The rearrangement uses TRBV28 and TRBJ2-5, with 9 nucleotides matching TRBD1. Trimming at V came to 5 bases and at J to 3 bases, leaving 13 bases not matched to a gene. CDR3 size: 17 residues. The germline V gene encodes CDR1 MDHEN and CDR2 SYDVKM. CDR3 in DNA: TGTGCCAGCAGTCTCTCTGCGACCGGGACAGGGAAAGAGACCCAGTACTTC. Its translation is CASSLSATGTGKETQYF.

This chain connects TRBV6-1 to TRBJ1-3; 7 nucleotides agree with TRBD1. The CDR3 has 15 amino acids. The J segment lost 2 bases and the V segment lost 6 bases, leaving 7 bases of the junction unmatched. Germline V gene data show CDR1 as MNHNS and CDR2 as SASEGT. The CDR3 bases are TGTGCCAGCAGAGAACAGGGGTTGGCTGGAAACACCATATATTTT. It translates to CASREQGLAGNTIYF.